This T cell receptor (beta chain) was sequenced for a study of blood T cell repertoires in COVID-19. TCRdb's table, derived via immunoSEQ multiplex PCR, lists solely in-frame clones and lacks some. This sample has about 210,000 clones, with 88% found just once. Germline V gives CDR1 SNHLY, CDR2 FYNNEI. This CDR3 region has 15 residues. Trimming shortened V by 5 bases and J by 3 bases, and 16 bases separated the two germline ends. Sequencing used peripheral blood. This TCR derives from a man in his 70s with acute or convalescent COVID-19. This chain joins TRBV2 and TRBJ1-2; D uncertain. The DNA of the CDR3 is TGTGCCAGCAGTCCTAGACCCGACCGGGACTATGGCTACACCTTC. It is translated as CASSPRPDRDYGYTF. Full variable domain (remainder filled in from reference TRBV2 and TRBJ1-2): EPEVTQTPSHQVTQMGQEVILRCVPISNHLYFYWYRQILGQKVEFLVSFYNNEISEKSEIFDDQFSVERPDGSNFTLKIRSTKLEDSAMYFCASSPRPDRDYGYTFGSGTRLTVV.